This T cell receptor beta chain derives from a study of CD8+ T cells in alopecia areata. Background on the study: Tofacitinib lasted 6 to 18 months, then 6 months off drug. Study outcomes and limitations: Significant decreases in scalp clonality and expanded CD8+ clones followed tofacitinib treatment. Alopecia totalis/universalis scalp especially showed more expanded CD8+ clones than normal scalp.

V lost 2 bases to trimming and J lost 4 bases; unmatched junction nucleotides: 13. The CDR3 is 17 residues long. CDR1 SGHDT and CDR2 YYEEEE come from the germline V gene. Treatment here: oral pan-JAK inhibitor, 5-10 mg twice daily. Individuals with alopecia areata gave both lesional scalp punch biopsies and peripheral blood for collection. TCR sequencing used cDNA made by reverse transcription of extracted RNA. Measured with immunoSEQ multiplex PCR; TCRdb has only the in-frame clones, and not every one. The sample contains approximately 210,000 clones, about 65% of which appear only once. This clone showed up just a few times. Its cognate antigen is unknown.

This specimen was CD4+ T cells sorted from blood, taken at week 49, from a patient treated with tofacitinib. The V and J genes are TRBV5-6 and TRBJ2-3, with 7 positions matching TRBD2. This TCR came from a human donor with alopecia areata. The CDR3 sequence: CASSFARTSWAPDTQYF. In nucleotides, the CDR3 is TGTGCCAGCAGCTTCGCTAGGACTAGTTGGGCCCCAGATACGCAGTATTTT. The complete variable domain, with remaining parts taken from reference TRBV5-6 and TRBJ2-3, reads DAGVTQSPTHLIKTRGQQVTLRCSPKSGHDTVSWYQQALGQGPQFIFQYYEEEERQRGNFPDRFSGHQFPNYSSELNVNALLLGDSALYLCASSFARTSWAPDTQYFGPGTRLTVL.